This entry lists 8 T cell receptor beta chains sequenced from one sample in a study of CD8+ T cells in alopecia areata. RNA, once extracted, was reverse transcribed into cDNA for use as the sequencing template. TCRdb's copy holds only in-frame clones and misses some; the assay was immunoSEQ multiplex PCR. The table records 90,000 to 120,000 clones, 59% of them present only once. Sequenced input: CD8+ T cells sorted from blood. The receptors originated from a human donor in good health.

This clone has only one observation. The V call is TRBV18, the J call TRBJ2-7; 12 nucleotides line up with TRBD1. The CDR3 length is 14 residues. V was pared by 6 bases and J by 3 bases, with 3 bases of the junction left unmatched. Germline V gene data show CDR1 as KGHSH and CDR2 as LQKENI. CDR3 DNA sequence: TGTGCCAGCTCCGGGACAGGGGGCTTCTACGAGCAGTACTTC. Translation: CASSGTGGFYEQYF.

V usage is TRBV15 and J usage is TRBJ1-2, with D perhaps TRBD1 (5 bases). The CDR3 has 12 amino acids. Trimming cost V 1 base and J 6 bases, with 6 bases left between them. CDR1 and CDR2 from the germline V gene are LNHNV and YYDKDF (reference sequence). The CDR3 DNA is TGTGCCACCAGCAGAGGAGGGGATGGCTACACCTTC. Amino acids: CATSRGGDGYTF.

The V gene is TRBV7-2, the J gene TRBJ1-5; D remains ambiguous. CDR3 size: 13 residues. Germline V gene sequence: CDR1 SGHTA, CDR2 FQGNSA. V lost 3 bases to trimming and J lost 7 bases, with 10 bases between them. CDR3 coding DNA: TGTGCCAGCAGCTTGGGGTGGCAACAGCCCCAGCATTTT. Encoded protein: CASSLGWQQPQHF.

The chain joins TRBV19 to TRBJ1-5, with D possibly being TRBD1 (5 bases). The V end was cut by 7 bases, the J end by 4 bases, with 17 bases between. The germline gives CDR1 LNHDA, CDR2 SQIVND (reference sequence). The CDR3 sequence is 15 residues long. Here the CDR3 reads CASNAGTGSNQPQHF. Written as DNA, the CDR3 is TGTGCCAGTAATGCCGGGACCGGTAGTAATCAGCCCCAGCATTTT.

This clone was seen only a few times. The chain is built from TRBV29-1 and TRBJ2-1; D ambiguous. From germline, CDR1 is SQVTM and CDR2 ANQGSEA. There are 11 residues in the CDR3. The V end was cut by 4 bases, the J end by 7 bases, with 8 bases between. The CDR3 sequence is CSVAAVNEQFF. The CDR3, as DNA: TGCAGCGTTGCGGCAGTAAATGAGCAGTTCTTC.

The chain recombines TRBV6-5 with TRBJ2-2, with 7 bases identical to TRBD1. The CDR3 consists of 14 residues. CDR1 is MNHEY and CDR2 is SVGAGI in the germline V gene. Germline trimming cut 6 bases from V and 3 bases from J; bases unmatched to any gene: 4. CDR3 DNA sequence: TGTGCCAGCAGCCAGGGACAGTACACCGGGGAGCTGTTTTTT. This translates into CASSQGQYTGELFF.

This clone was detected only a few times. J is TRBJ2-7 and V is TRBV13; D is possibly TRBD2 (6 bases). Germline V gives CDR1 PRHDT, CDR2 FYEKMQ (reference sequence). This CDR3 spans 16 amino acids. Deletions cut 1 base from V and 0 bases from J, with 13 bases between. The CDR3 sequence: CASSLVRGGSSYEQYF. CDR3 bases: TGTGCCAGCAGCTTAGTCCGTGGGGGGAGCTCCTACGAGCAGTACTTC.

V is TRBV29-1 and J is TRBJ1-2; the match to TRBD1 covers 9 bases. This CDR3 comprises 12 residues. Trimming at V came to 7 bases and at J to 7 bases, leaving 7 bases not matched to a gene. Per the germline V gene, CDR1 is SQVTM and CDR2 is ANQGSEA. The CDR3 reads CSAPTGGAGYTF. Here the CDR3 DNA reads TGCAGCGCCCCGACAGGGGGTGCTGGCTACACCTTC.